The clone carrying this TCR beta chain was seen only once. This entry comes from a study of cytomegalovirus exposure and HLA in healthy donors. The PCR employed 60 Vbeta primers together with 13 Jbeta primers. Source study methods: In a later analysis, some 80 million unique TCR beta chains included roughly 11 million shared by two or more donors. TCRdb keeps only in-frame clones here, not all; method: immunoSEQ multiplex PCR. V and J calls and clone size come straight from that table; D and trimming were deduced from the DNA. The sample shows 200,000 or so clones, approximately 88% of them seen only once. CDR3 length: 13 amino acids. Germline CDR1 reads MGHDK; CDR2 reads SYGVNS.

The receptor's source is a boy between 10 and 17 years old in good health and CMV-seronegative. The chain joins TRBV25-1 to TRBJ2-5; a weak D match, TRBD1 (7 bases). TRBJ2-7 matches the DNA end more closely, so the J call is doubtful. Sequenced material: PBMCs. CDR3 region: CASTQGGSYEQYF. The CDR3 DNA is TGTGCCAGCACCCAGGGGGGCTCCTACGAGCAGTACTTC.